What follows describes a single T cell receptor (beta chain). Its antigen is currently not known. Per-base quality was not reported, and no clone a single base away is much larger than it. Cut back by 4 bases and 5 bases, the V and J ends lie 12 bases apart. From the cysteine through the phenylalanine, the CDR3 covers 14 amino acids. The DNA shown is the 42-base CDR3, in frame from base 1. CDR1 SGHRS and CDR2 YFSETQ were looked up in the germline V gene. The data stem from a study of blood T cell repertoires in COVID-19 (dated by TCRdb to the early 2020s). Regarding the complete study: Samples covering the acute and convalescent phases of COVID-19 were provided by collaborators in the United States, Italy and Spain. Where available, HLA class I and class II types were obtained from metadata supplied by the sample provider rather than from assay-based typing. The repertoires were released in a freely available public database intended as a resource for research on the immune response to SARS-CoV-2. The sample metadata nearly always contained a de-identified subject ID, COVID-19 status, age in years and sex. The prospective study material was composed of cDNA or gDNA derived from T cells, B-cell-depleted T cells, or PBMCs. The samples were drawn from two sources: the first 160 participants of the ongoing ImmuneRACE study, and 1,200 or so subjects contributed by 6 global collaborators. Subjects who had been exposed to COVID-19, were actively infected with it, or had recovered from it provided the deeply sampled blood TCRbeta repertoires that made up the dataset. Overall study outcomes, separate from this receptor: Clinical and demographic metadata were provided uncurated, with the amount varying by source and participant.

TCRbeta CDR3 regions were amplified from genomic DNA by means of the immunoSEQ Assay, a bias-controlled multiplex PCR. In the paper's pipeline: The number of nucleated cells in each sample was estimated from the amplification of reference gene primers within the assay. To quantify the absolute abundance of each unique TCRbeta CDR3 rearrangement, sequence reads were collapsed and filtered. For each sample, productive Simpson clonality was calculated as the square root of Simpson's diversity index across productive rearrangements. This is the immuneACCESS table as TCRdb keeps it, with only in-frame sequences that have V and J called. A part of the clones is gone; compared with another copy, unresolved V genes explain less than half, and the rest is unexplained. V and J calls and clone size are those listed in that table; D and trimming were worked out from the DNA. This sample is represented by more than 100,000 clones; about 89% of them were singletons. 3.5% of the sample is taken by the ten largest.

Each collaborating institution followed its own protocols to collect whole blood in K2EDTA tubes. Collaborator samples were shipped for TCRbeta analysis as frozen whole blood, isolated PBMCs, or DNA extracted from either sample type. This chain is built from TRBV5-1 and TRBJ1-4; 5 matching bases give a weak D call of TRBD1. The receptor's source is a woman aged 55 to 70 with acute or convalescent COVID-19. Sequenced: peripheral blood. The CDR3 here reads CASSESGGNEKLFF. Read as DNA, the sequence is TGCGCCAGCAGCGAGTCGGGGGGGAATGAAAAACTGTTTTTT.